This T cell receptor (beta chain) comes out of a study of CD8 T cells in ankylosing spondylitis (dated by TCRdb to the late 2010s). Context from the whole study: To find TCR variants linked to disease, the study profiled T cell receptor beta repertoires in ankylosing spondylitis patients and healthy donors. The full study cohort comprised about 25 ankylosing spondylitis patients and roughly 100 healthy donors. Samples of peripheral blood were taken, and for ankylosing spondylitis patients, synovial fluid was collected as well.

General study outcomes and caveats: The disease-linked clones had a CD8+ phenotype and were found at relatively low frequencies in peripheral blood. Some of the motif variants had been reported before in the synovial fluid and blood of reactive arthritis patients, a finding that suggests common disease-initiation mechanisms. A TCR beta motif made up of under ten highly homologous amino acid variants appeared to be characteristic of blood from ankylosing spondylitis patients. According to the report, matched synovial fluid samples from ankylosing spondylitis patients were significantly enriched for the disease-linked clones.

The data were produced on an Illumina HiSeq 2500. TCR beta libraries were prepared by quantitative 5'-RACE with molecular barcodes. Regarding the original processing steps: Disease-linked TCR variants were identified with a new computational method built on a probabilistic model of VDJ rearrangement. TCRdb's own reprocessing of the public reads used fastp at Q25 and MiXCR and kept productive beta chains. Identical CDR3 protein sequences are pooled into one entry, listed with their most common genes and DNA. Here the V and J calls rest on TCRdb's processing, not on the authors' analysis. For this sample the table gives 200,000 to 300,000 distinct CDR3 sequences, of which approximately 30% were detected only once. The ten largest clones represent around 4.5% of the sample. This clonotype was seen only a few times. Its antigen has not been determined. Qualities for individual bases were not recorded, and no much larger clone is one base off.

The CDR3 starts with the cysteine, ends with the phenylalanine, and has 14 residues. Just the 42-base CDR3 DNA is kept, in frame starting at base 1. The germline V gene sets CDR1 to SQVTM and CDR2 to ANQGSEA. V is trimmed back by 2 bases and J by 7 bases, and the junction contains 5 bases that no gene match accounts for. The source material was blood, either unsorted or a sorted T cell fraction (not recorded which). The sequence came from a male donor with ankylosing spondylitis or in good health (not recorded which). The V and J segments used are TRBV29-1 and TRBJ1-4; a stretch of 9 junction bases matches TRBD1. The CDR3 region reads CSVELGDRAEKLFF. The DNA is TGCAGCGTTGAATTGGGGGACAGGGCTGAAAAACTGTTTTTT.